A single T cell receptor beta chain is shown here with its context. The antigen is unknown. Once obtained from cultured CD4+ T cells, the DNA was sequenced using the Oncomine TCR Beta short-read assay. TCRdb reprocessed the PCR reads with MiXCR, giving one entry per CDR3 protein. The sample has around 15,000 distinct CDR3 sequences, about 53% seen once. The data are from a study of vaccination and CD4 T cells after COVID-19. The trim removed 1 base at V and 0 bases at J, leaving 6 bases unmatched. The CDR3 loop spans 16 amino acids. Germline-derived CDR1 and CDR2 are DFQATT and SNEGSKA (reference sequence). The sample's treatment: roughly 11-day PBMC culture with coronavirus spike peptide pools or control peptides (ViraFEST assay).

J is TRBJ1-3 and V is TRBV20-1; 7 bases fit TRBD1. Sample: CD4+ T cells from blood, cultured in vitro, taken before SARS-CoV-2 vaccination. The sequence was collected from a human donor who had recovered from COVID-19. CDR3: CSARGRQGSSGNTIYF. CDR3 coding DNA: TGCAGTGCTAGAGGCCGACAGGGATCCTCTGGAAACACCATATATTTT.